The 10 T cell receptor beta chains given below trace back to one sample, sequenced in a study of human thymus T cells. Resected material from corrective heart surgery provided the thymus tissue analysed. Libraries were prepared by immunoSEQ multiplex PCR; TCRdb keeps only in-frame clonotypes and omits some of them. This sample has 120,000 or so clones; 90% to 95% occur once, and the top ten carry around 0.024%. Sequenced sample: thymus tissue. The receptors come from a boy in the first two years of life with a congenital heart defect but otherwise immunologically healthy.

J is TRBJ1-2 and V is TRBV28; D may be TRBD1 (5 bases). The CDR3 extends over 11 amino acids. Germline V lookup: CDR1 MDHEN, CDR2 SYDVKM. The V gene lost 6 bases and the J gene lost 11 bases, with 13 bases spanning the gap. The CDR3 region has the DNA TGTGCCAGCAGGGAATCCGAGGGGTACACCTTC. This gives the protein CASRESEGYTF.

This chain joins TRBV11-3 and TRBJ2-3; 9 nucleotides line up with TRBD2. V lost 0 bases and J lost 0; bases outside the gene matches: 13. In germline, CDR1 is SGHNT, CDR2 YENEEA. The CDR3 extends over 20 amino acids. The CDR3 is CASSLDLGGGDTSSTDTQYF. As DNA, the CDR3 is TGTGCCAGCAGCTTAGATCTGGGCGGGGGGGATACTTCTAGCACAGATACGCAGTATTTT. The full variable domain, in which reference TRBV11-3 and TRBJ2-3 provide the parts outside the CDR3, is EAGVVQSPRYKIIEKKQPVAFWCNPISGHNTLYWYLQNLGQGPELLIRYENEEAVDDSQLPKDRFSAERLKGVDSTLKIQPAELGDSAVYLCASSLDLGGGDTSSTDTQYFGPGTRLTVL.

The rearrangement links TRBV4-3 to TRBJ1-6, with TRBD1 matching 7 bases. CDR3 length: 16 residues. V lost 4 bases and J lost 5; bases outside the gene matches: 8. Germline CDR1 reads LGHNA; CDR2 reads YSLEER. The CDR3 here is CASSPQTGWDNSPLHF. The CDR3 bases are TGCGCCAGCAGCCCCCAGACAGGGTGGGATAATTCACCCCTCCACTTT.

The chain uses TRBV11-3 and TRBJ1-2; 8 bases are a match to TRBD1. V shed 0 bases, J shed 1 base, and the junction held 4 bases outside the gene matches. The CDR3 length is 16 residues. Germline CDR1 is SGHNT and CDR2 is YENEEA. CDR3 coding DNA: TGTGCCAGCAGCTTAGATCAACAGGGGGTTAACTATGGCTACACCTTC. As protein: CASSLDQQGVNYGYTF.

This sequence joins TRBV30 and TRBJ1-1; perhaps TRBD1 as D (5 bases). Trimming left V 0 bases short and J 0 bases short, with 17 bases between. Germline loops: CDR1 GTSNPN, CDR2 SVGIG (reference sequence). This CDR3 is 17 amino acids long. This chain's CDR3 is CAWSVPAGSFMNTEAFF. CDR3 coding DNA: TGTGCCTGGAGTGTCCCGGCAGGGTCCTTCATGAACACTGAAGCTTTCTTT.

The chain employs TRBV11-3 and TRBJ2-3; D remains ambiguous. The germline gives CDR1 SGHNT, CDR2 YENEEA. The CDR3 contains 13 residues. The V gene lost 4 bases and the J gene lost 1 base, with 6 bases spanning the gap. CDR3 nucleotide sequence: TGTGCCAGCAGCTCCTCTGGCACAGATACGCAGTATTTT. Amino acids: CASSSSGTDTQYF.

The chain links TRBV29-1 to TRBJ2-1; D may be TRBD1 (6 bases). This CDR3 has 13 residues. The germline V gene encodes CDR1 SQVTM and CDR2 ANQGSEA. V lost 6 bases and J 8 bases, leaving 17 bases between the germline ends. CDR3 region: CSVDPLQGYEQFF. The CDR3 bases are TGCAGCGTGGATCCTTTACAGGGATATGAGCAGTTCTTC.

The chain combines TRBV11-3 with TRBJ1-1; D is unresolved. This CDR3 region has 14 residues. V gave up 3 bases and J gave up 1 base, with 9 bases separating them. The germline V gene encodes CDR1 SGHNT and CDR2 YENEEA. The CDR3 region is CASSFSRGNTEAFF. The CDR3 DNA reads TGTGCCAGCAGCTTCTCCCGGGGGAACACTGAAGCTTTCTTT.

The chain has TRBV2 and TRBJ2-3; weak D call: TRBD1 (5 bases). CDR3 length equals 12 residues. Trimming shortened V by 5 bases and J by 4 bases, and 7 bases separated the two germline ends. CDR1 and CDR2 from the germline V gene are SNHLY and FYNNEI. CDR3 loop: CASSSGSDTQYF. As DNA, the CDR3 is TGTGCCAGCAGTTCAGGGTCAGATACGCAGTATTTT.

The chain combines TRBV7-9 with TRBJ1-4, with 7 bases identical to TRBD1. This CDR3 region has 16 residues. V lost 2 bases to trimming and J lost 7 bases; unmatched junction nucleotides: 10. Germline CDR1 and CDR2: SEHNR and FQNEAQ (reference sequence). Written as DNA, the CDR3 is TGTGCCAGCAGCTTAAGGAGGACAGGCTGGGGTGAAAAACTGTTTTTT. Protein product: CASSLRRTGWGEKLFF.